These T cell receptor beta chains were read from a single sample in a study of beta chain features in type 1 diabetes. Clones were sequenced by immunoSEQ multiplex PCR, and TCRdb holds only the in-frame ones, with some missing. Of hundreds of thousands of clones listed, about 15% are singletons. What was sequenced was central memory CD4+ T cells from blood. The receptors originated from a man younger than 40 in good health. Each CDR3 is given with its conserved first and last residue. D genes are given only for firm matches. Not every row has a clone size; where given, it reads once, few, many or a size class.

clone size: -
D gene: -
J gene: TRBJ2-3
V gene: TRBV4-1
CDR3 length: 15
CDR3 protein: CASSHDQRATDTQYF
CDR3 DNA: TGCGCCAGCAGCCACGATCAGCGGGCCACAGATACGCAGTATTTT

clone size: few
D gene: -
J gene: TRBJ2-2
V gene: TRBV7-7
CDR3 length: 16
CDR3 protein: CASSPRAPANTGELFF
CDR3 DNA: TGTGCCAGCAGCCCCCGTGCACCAGCGAACACCGGGGAGCTGTTTTTT

clone size: -
D gene: TRBD2
J gene: TRBJ2-3
V gene: TRBV11-3
CDR3 length: 18
CDR3 protein: CASSLGAGGQTSTDTQYF
CDR3 DNA: TGTGCCAGCAGCTTGGGAGCGGGAGGTCAGACTAGCACAGATACGCAGTATTTT

clone size: -
D gene: TRBD1
J gene: TRBJ2-2
V gene: TRBV7-8
CDR3 length: 15
CDR3 protein: CASSHQGASTGELFF
CDR3 DNA: TGTGCCAGCAGTCATCAGGGGGCGTCCACCGGGGAGCTGTTTTTT

clone size: -
D gene: TRBD1
J gene: TRBJ1-2
V gene: TRBV6-5
CDR3 length: 15
CDR3 protein: CASSVAGTANYGYTF
CDR3 DNA: TGTGCCAGCAGTGTGGCCGGGACAGCTAACTATGGCTACACCTTC

clone size: -
D gene: TRBD2
J gene: TRBJ2-5
V gene: TRBV7-3
CDR3 length: 13
CDR3 protein: CASSPPGGETQYF
CDR3 DNA: TGTGCCAGCAGCCCCCCGGGAGGAGAGACCCAGTACTTC

clone size: few
D gene: TRBD2
J gene: TRBJ2-5
V gene: TRBV7-8
CDR3 length: 17
CDR3 protein: CASSPLGGSGSFETQYF
CDR3 DNA: TGTGCCAGCAGCCCCCTAGGGGGTAGCGGGAGTTTTGAGACCCAGTACTTC

clone size: many
D gene: -
J gene: TRBJ1-1
V gene: TRBV4-3
CDR3 length: 11
CDR3 protein: CASSRGSEAFF
CDR3 DNA: TGCGCCAGCAGCCGAGGATCCGAAGCTTTCTTT

clone size: -
D gene: -
J gene: TRBJ1-4
V gene: TRBV7-9
CDR3 length: 15
CDR3 protein: CASSPWLGGDEKLFF
CDR3 DNA: TGTGCCAGCAGCCCCTGGTTAGGGGGTGATGAAAAACTGTTTTTT

clone size: -
D gene: TRBD2
J gene: TRBJ2-7
V gene: TRBV7-2
CDR3 length: 16
CDR3 protein: CASSLLLAGAVGEQYF
CDR3 DNA: TGTGCCAGCAGCTTACTCCTAGCGGGGGCCGTAGGCGAGCAGTACTTC

clone size: few
D gene: -
J gene: TRBJ2-6
V gene: TRBV7-2
CDR3 length: 15
CDR3 protein: CASSRQSLGANVLTF
CDR3 DNA: TGTGCCAGCAGCCGGCAGAGTTTAGGGGCCAACGTCCTGACTTTC

clone size: few
D gene: TRBD1
J gene: TRBJ2-5
V gene: TRBV7-9
CDR3 length: 15
CDR3 protein: CASSQGLGQGQTQYF
CDR3 DNA: TGTGCCAGCAGCCAAGGGCTGGGACAGGGACAGACCCAGTACTTC